The 21 T cell receptor beta chains in this list originate from one sample, sequenced in a study of blood T cell repertoires in COVID-19. Sequencing was performed with immunoSEQ multiplex PCR; in TCRdb, only in-frame clones are kept and a portion is missing. The sample contains tens of thousands of clones, approximately 89% of which appear only once. Material: peripheral blood. These receptors were taken from a human donor in a cohort sampled during active COVID-19.

Written as DNA, the CDR3 is TGTGCCAGCTCACCAGTGGGCAACAATCAGCCCCAGCATTTT. Translation: CASSPVGNNQPQHF. This chain connects TRBV18 to TRBJ1-5; D uncertain. The CDR3 extends over 14 amino acids. V shed 2 bases and J shed 3 bases, with 8 bases lying between them. The germline CDR1 and CDR2 sequences are KGHSH and LQKENI.

This chain uses TRBV28 with TRBJ2-4; possible D gene TRBD2, 5 bases. In germline, CDR1 is MDHEN, CDR2 SYDVKM. V lost 2 bases and J 0 bases, leaving 8 bases between the germline ends. CDR3 size: 15 residues. The CDR3 sequence is CASSLRDLAKNIQYF. DNA for the CDR3: TGTGCCAGCAGTTTACGGGATCTAGCCAAAAACATTCAGTACTTC.

The CDR3 reads CASSKNRQGVYEQYF. The CDR3 DNA sequence: TGTGCCAGCAGCAAAAATCGGCAGGGGGTCTACGAGCAGTACTTC. This chain joins TRBV21-1 and TRBJ2-7; the table assigns TRBD1, which was not confirmed against the DNA. TRBV21-1 is recorded as a pseudogene. There are 15 residues in the CDR3.

V usage is TRBV5-1 and J usage is TRBJ2-7; 8 bases are shared with TRBD1. V trimming: 4 bases; J trimming: 4 bases; junction bases outside the gene matches: 7. This CDR3 has 14 amino acids. Germline CDR1 SGHRS, CDR2 YFSETQ. The CDR3 nucleotides are TGCGCCAGCAGCGCCCCGGGACAGGCGTACGAGCAGTACTTC. Translation gives CASSAPGQAYEQYF.

This sequence joins TRBV25-1 and TRBJ2-5, with D possibly matching TRBD2 (6 bases). The V and J ends lost 5 bases and 6 bases respectively, with 19 bases between them. The CDR3 is made up of 15 amino acids. Germline CDR1 is MGHDK and CDR2 is SYGVNS. The CDR3 here is CASSQRHPGDQTQYF. In nucleotides, the CDR3 is TGTGCCAGCAGTCAACGACATCCGGGGGACCAGACCCAGTACTTC.

The count of this clone is one. The CDR3 region is CASSPGEQGLRDGYTF. In nucleotides, the CDR3 is TGTGCCAGCTCACCAGGGGAACAGGGTCTACGGGATGGCTACACCTTC. The chain couples TRBV18 to TRBJ1-2, with a tentative D call TRBD1 (6 bases). Germline V gene data show CDR1 as KGHSH and CDR2 as LQKENI. The CDR3 is made up of 16 amino acids. Between the trimmed V and J ends, which lost 2 bases and 6 bases, there was a span of 19 bases.

A few counts support this clone. The chain links TRBV3-1 (or the pseudogene TRBV3-2) to TRBJ1-5, with 9 nucleotides matching TRBD1. The germline V gene encodes CDR1 LGHDT and CDR2 YNNKEL (reference sequence). The V gene end was trimmed by 4 bases and the J gene end by 3 bases; junction bases not matched to a gene: 4. The CDR3 spans 15 residues. CDR3 DNA sequence: TGTGCCAGCAGCCGGGGGACAGGGTTCAATCAGCCCCAGCATTTT. This sequence encodes CASSRGTGFNQPQHF.

The V gene is TRBV10-2, the J gene TRBJ2-7; no reliable D call. The germline V and J ends were trimmed by 8 bases and 5 bases, with 7 bases remaining between them. Germline CDR1 WSHSY, CDR2 SAAADI. The CDR3 is 10 amino acids. The CDR3 DNA reads as TGCGCCAGCCTCCTTAACGAGCAGTACTTC. This codes for CASLLNEQYF.

The gene calls are TRBV19 and TRBJ1-4; 7 bases fit TRBD1. V shed 8 bases and J 7 bases; nucleotides not matched to a gene: 7. The CDR3 sequence is 13 residues long. From germline, CDR1 is LNHDA and CDR2 SQIVND (reference sequence). This chain's CDR3 is CASGRQGGEKLFF. In DNA form, the CDR3 reads TGTGCCAGTGGGAGACAGGGAGGTGAAAAACTGTTTTTT.

This sequence joins TRBV4-3 and TRBJ2-3; 9 nucleotides align to TRBD2. The CDR3 has 15 residues. From germline, CDR1 is LGHNA and CDR2 YSLEER. V lost 5 bases, J lost 6 bases, and 9 bases stayed unmatched. The CDR3 DNA follows: TGCGCCAGCAGCTCCTGGGCGGGGGGGCTGGATACGCAGTATTTT. Translated: CASSSWAGGLDTQYF.

V is TRBV9 and J is TRBJ2-5, with 7 positions matching TRBD2. CDR1 and CDR2 (germline): SGDLS, YYNGEE. After removal of 4 bases from V and 5 bases from J, the junction contained 5 bases not matched to a gene. This CDR3 spans 13 amino acids. The CDR3 loop is CASSTSLAETQYF. The CDR3 DNA follows: TGTGCCAGCAGCACCTCACTAGCGGAGACCCAGTACTTC.

V and J are TRBV19 and TRBJ2-3; TRBD2 aligns across 9 bases. The CDR3 is 16 residues long. J lost 2 bases, V lost 1 base, and 4 bases had no gene match. The germline CDR1 and CDR2 sequences are LNHDA and SQIVND (reference sequence). This chain's CDR3 is CASSIVASGATDTQYF. In DNA, the CDR3 is TGTGCCAGTAGTATAGTGGCTAGCGGGGCCACAGATACGCAGTATTTT.

CDR3: CASSGKGLAGGLGAQYF. The DNA of the CDR3 is TGTGCCAGCAGCGGCAAGGGACTAGCGGGGGGCCTTGGGGCCCAGTACTTC. V gene TRBV6-2 or TRBV6-3 combines with J gene TRBJ2-5; 15 nucleotides line up with TRBD2. Looked up from germline, CDR1 is MNHEY and CDR2 is SVGEGT. This CDR3 is built from 17 residues. With V trimmed by 6 bases and J by 9 bases, 14 bases remained unmatched.

This rearrangement joins TRBV18 to TRBJ2-2; D unclear. Germline CDR1 is KGHSH and CDR2 is LQKENI. The V gene lost 5 bases and the J gene lost 1 base, with 11 bases spanning the gap. CDR3 length: 15 amino acids. DNA of the CDR3: TGTGCCAGCTCAACGTACGCCGGGAACACCGGGGAGCTGTTTTTT. Its protein product is CASSTYAGNTGELFF.

The chain couples TRBV7-6 to TRBJ2-3, with a weak D call TRBD2 (5 bases). Between the trimmed V and J ends, which lost 5 bases and 1 base, there was a span of 7 bases. The length of the CDR3 is 13 residues. The germline CDR1 and CDR2 sequences are SGHVS and FNYEAQ. The CDR3 region is CASSPRGTDTQYF. The DNA for the CDR3 is TGTGCCAGCAGCCCGAGGGGCACAGATACGCAGTATTTT.

This clone showed up just once. The chain combines TRBV9 with TRBJ1-1, with 7 bases lining up with TRBD1. V shed 1 base and J 6 bases; nucleotides not matched to a gene: 9. The CDR3 totals 15 residues. Germline V gives CDR1 SGDLS, CDR2 YYNGEE. The DNA for the CDR3 is TGTGCCAGCAGCGTAACGGACAGGCAAGCATCTGAAGCTTTCTTT. Its translation: CASSVTDRQASEAFF.

The chain links TRBV11-2 to TRBJ1-6, with D maybe TRBD1 (5 bases). This CDR3 region has 15 residues. Per germline, CDR1 SGHAT and CDR2 FQNNGV. The germline V and J ends were trimmed by 5 bases and 0 bases, with 8 bases remaining between them. CDR3 DNA: TGTGCCAGCAGCCCGCAGGGCTCCTATAATTCACCCCTCCACTTT. Residues: CASSPQGSYNSPLHF.

The chain links TRBV18 to TRBJ2-2; D gene ambiguous. The germline V gene encodes CDR1 KGHSH and CDR2 LQKENI. This CDR3 region has 12 residues. V was pared by 3 bases and J by 6 bases, with 5 bases between. CDR3 protein: CASSPPAGELFF. CDR3 bases: TGTGCCAGCTCACCCCCGGCCGGGGAGCTGTTTTTT.

The rearrangement uses TRBV5-1 and TRBJ1-3, with D hard to call. Germline CDR1 reads SGHRS; CDR2 reads YFSETQ. The CDR3 covers 14 residues. Deletions cut 1 base from V and 10 bases from J, with 15 bases between. CDR3 protein: CASSLSWAGSTIYF. The CDR3, as DNA: TGCGCCAGCAGCTTGTCTTGGGCCGGGAGTACCATATATTTT.

The V call is TRBV19, the J call TRBJ1-4; TRBD1 matches at 9 bases. V lost 5 bases to trimming and J lost 0 bases; unmatched junction nucleotides: 7. There are 17 residues in the CDR3. CDR1 and CDR2 (germline): LNHDA, SQIVND (reference sequence). The CDR3 nucleotides are TGTGCCAGTAGTTCACAGGGGGCACAAACAACTAATGAAAAACTGTTTTTT. It is translated as CASSSQGAQTTNEKLFF.

The chain links TRBV4-1 to TRBJ1-6; weak D call: TRBD1 (6 bases). The CDR3 runs to 15 residues. The ends were cut back, 4 bases at V and 6 bases at J, with 13 bases in the middle. Germline loops: CDR1 MGHRA, CDR2 YSYEKL. The DNA of the CDR3 is TGCGCCAGCAGCCTGCAGGGGTTTGGTAATTCACCCCTCCACTTT. This codes for CASSLQGFGNSPLHF.